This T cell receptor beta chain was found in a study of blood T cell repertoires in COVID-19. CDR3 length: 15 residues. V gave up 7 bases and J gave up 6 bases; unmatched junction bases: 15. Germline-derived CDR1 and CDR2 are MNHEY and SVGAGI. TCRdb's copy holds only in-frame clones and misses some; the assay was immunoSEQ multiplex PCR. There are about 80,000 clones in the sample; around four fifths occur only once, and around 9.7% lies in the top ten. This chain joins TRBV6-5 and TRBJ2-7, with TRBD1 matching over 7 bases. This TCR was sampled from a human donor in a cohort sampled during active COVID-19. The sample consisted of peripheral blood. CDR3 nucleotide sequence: TGTGCCAGCAACGAAGGGGGCGAAGGATTCGGCGAGCAGTACTTC. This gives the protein CASNEGGEGFGEQYF.